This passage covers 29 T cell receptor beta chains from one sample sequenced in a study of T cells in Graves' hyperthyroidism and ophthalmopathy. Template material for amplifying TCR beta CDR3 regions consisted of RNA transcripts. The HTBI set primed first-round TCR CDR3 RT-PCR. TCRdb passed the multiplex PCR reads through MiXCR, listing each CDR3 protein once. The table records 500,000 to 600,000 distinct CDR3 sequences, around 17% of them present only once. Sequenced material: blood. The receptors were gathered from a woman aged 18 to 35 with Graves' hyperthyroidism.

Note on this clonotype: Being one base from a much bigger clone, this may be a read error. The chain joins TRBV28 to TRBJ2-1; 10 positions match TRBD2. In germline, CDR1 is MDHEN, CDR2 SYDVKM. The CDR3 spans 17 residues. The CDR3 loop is CAGSYGGASGSYNEQFF. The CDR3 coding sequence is TGTGCCGGCAGTTATGGCGGGGCTAGCGGGAGTTACAATGAGCAGTTCTTC.

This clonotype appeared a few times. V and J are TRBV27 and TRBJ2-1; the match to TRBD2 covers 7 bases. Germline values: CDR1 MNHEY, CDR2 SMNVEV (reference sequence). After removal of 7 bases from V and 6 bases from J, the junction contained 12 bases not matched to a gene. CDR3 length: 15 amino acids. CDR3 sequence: CASTTSSGIRNEQFF. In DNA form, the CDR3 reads TGTGCCAGCACTACATCCAGCGGGATTCGCAATGAGCAGTTCTTC.

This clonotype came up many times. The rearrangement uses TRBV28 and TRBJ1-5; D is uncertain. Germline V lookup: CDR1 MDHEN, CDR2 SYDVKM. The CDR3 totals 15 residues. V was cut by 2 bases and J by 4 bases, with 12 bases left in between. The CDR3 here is CASSLVRELNQPQHF. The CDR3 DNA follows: TGTGCCAGCAGTTTAGTTAGGGAGTTAAATCAGCCCCAGCATTTT.

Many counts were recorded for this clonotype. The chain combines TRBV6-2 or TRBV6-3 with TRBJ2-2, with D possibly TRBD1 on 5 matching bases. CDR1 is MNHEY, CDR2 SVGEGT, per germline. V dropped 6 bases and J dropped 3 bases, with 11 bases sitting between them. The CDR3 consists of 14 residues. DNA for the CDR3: TGTGCCAGCAGGCAGGGCGGAGACACCGGGGAGCTGTTTTTT. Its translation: CASRQGGDTGELFF.

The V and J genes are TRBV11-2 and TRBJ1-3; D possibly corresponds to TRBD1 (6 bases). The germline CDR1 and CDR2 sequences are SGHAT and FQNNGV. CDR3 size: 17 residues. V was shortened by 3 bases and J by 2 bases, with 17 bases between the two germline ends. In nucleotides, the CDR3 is TGTGCCAGCAGCTTTCTACCCGGACAGAACCCTGGAAACACCATATATTTT. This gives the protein CASSFLPGQNPGNTIYF. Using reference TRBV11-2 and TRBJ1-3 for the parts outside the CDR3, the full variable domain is EAGVAQSPRYKIIEKRQSVAFWCNPISGHATLYWYQQILGQGPKLLIQFQNNGVVDDSQLPKDRFSAERLKGVDSTLKIQPAKLEDSAVYLCASSFLPGQNPGNTIYFGEGSWLTVV.

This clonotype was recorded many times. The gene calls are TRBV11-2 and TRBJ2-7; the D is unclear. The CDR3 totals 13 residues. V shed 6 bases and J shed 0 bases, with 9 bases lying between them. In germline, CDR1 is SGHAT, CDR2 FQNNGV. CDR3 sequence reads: CASRSPASYEQYF. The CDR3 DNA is TGTGCCAGCAGGAGCCCGGCCTCCTACGAGCAGTACTTC.

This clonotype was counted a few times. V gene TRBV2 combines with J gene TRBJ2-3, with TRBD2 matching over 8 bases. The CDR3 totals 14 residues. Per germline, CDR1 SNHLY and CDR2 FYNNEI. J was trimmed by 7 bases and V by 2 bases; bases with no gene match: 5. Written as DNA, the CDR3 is TGTGCCAGCAGTGAAAGGCGGGAGGAATATACGCAGTATTTT. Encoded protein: CASSERREEYTQYF.

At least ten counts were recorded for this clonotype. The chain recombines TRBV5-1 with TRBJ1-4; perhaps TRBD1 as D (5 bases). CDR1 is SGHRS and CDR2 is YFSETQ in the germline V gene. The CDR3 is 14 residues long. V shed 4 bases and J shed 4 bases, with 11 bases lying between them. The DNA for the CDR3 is TGCGCCAGCAGCGAAGCGGGGGGTAATGAAAAACTGTTTTTT. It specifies CASSEAGGNEKLFF.

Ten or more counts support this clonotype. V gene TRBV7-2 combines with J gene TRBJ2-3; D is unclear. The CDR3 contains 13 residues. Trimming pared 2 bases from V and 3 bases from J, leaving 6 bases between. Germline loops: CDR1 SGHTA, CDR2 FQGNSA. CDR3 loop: CASSLFGTDTQYF. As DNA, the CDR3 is TGTGCCAGCAGCTTATTCGGGACAGATACGCAGTATTTT. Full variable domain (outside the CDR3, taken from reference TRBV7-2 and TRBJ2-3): GAGVSQSPSNKVTEKGKDVELRCDPISGHTALYWYRQSLGQGLEFLIYFQGNSAPDKSGLPSDRFSAERTGGSVSTLTIQRTQQEDSAVYLCASSLFGTDTQYFGPGTRLTVL.

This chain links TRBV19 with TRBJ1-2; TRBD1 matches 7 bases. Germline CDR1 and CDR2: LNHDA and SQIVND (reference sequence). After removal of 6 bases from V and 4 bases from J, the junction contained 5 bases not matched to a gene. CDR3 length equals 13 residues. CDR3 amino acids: CASRMTGSYGYTF. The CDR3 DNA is TGTGCCAGTAGGATGACAGGGAGCTATGGCTACACCTTC.

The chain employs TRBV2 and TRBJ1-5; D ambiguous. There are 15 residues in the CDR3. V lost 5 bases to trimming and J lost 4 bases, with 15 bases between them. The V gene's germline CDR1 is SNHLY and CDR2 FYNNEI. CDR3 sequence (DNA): TGTGCCAGCAGTCCGGACTTCACTCATAATCAGCCCCAGCATTTT. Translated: CASSPDFTHNQPQHF.

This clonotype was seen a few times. In DNA, the CDR3 is TGTGCCAGCAGTATAATACAGGGGACGTATGGCTACACCTTC. Its protein product is CASSIIQGTYGYTF. The rearrangement links TRBV12-3 or TRBV12-4 to TRBJ1-2; the match to TRBD1 covers 7 bases. V shed 5 bases and J 5 bases; nucleotides not matched to a gene: 8. The CDR3 runs to 14 residues.

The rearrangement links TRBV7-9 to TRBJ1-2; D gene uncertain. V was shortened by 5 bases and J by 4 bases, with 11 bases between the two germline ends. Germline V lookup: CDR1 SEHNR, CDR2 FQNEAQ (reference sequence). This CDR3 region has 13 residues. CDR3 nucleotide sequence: TGTGCCAGCAGCCCCGACTGGCCCTATGGCTACACCTTC. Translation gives CASSPDWPYGYTF.

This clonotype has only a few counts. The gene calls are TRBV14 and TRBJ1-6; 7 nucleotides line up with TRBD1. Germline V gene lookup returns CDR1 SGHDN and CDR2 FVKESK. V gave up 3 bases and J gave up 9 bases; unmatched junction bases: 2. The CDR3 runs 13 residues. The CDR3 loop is CASSHPGGSPLHF. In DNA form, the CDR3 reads TGTGCCAGCAGCCACCCAGGGGGTTCACCCCTCCACTTT.

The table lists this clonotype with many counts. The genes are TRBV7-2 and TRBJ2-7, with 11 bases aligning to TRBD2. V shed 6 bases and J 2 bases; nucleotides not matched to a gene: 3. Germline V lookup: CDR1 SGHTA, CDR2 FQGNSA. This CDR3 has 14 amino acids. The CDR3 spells CASSPGLAAYEQYF. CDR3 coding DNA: TGTGCCAGCAGTCCGGGACTAGCGGCCTACGAGCAGTACTTC.

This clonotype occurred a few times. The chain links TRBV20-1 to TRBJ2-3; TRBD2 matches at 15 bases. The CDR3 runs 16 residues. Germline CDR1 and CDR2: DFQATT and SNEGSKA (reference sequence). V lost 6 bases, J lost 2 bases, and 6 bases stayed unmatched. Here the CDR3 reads CSARTSGRDLTDTQYF. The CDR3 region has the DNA TGCAGTGCCCGGACTAGCGGGAGGGATCTCACAGATACGCAGTATTTT.

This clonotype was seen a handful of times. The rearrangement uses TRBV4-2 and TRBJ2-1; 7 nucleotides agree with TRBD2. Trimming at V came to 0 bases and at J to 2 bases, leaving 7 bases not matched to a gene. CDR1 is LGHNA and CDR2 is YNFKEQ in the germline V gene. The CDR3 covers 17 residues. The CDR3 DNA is TGTGCCAGCAGCCAAGATTTTAACGGGGGGACCTACAATGAGCAGTTCTTC. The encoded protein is CASSQDFNGGTYNEQFF.

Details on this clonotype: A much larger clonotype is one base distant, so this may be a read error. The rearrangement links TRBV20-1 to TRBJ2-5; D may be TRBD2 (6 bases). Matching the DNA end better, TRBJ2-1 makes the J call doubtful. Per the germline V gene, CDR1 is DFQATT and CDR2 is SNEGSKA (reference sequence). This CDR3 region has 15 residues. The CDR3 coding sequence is TGCAGTGCGAGTGATGGGACTTTGAGGGGAGAGACCCAGTTCTTC. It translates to CSASDGTLRGETQFF.

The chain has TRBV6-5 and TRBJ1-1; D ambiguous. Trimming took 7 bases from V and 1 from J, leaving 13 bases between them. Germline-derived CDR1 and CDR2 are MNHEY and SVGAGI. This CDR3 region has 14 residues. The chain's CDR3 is CASTPRSTNTEAFF. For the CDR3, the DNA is TGTGCCAGCACCCCCCGGAGCACGAACACTGAAGCTTTCTTT.

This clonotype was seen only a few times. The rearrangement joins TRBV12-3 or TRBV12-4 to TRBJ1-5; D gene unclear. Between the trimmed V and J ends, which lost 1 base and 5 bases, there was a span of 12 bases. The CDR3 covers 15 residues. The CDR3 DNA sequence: TGTGCCAGCAGTTTAGGGGTCAGAGAAGATCAGCCCCAGCATTTT. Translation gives CASSLGVREDQPQHF.

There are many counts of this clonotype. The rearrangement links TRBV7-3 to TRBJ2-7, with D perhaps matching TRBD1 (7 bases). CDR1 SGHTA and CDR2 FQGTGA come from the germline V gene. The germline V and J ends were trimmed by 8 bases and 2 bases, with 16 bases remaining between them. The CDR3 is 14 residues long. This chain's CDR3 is CASGPGGHPYEQYF. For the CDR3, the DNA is TGTGCCAGCGGACCAGGGGGGCACCCCTACGAGCAGTACTTC.

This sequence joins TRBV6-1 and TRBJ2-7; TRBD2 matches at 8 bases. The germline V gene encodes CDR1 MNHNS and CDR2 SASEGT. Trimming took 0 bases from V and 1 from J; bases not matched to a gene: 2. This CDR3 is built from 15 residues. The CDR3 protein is CASSEAGGGSYEQYF. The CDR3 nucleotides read TGTGCCAGCAGTGAAGCCGGGGGGGGATCCTACGAGCAGTACTTC.

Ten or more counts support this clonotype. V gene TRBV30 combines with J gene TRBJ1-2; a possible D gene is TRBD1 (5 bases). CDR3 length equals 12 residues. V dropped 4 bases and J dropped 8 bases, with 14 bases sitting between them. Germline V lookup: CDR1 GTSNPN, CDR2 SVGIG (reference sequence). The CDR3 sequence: CAWNRQFSGYTF. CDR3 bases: TGTGCCTGGAACCGACAGTTTTCGGGCTACACCTTC.

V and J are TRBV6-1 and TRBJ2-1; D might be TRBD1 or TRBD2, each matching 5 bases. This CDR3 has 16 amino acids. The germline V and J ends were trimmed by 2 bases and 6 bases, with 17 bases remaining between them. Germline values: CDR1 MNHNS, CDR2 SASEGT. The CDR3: CASSEFERIGANEQFF. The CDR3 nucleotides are TGTGCCAGCAGTGAATTCGAGCGGATAGGGGCCAATGAGCAGTTCTTC.

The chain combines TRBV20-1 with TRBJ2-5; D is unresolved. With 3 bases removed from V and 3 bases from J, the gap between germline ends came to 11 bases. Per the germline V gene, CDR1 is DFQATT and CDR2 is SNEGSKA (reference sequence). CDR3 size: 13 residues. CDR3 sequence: CSASWPTKETQYF. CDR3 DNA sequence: TGCAGTGCTAGCTGGCCCACCAAAGAGACCCAGTACTTC.

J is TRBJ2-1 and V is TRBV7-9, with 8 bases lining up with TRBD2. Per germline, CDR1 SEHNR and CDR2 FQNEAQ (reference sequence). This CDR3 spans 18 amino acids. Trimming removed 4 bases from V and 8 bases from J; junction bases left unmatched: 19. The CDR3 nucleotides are TGTGCCAGCAGCTACTTAGACCTACGGGGGGGCCATTTGGATGAGCAGTTCTTC. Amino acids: CASSYLDLRGGHLDEQFF.

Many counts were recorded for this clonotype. Written as DNA, the CDR3 is TGCAGTGCCGTCTCAGGGACAGATACGCAGTATTTT. Translation: CSAVSGTDTQYF. The gene calls are TRBV20-1 and TRBJ2-3; D may be TRBD1 (5 bases). V was trimmed by 6 bases and J by 3 bases, leaving 10 bases between them. From germline, CDR1 is DFQATT and CDR2 SNEGSKA (reference sequence). The CDR3 is 12 residues long.

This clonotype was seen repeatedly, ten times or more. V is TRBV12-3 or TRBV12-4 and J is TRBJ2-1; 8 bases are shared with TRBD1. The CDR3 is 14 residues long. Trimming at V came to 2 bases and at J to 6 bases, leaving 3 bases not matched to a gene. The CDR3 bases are TGTGCCAGCAGTTTACAGGGGGCAGGCAATGAGCAGTTCTTC. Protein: CASSLQGAGNEQFF.

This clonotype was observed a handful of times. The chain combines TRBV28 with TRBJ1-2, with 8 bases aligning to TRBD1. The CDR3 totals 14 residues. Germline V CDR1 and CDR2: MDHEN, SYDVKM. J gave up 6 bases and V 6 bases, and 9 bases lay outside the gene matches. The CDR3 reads CASSPQGEANGYTF. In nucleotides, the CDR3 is TGTGCCAGCAGCCCACAGGGGGAGGCGAATGGCTACACCTTC.